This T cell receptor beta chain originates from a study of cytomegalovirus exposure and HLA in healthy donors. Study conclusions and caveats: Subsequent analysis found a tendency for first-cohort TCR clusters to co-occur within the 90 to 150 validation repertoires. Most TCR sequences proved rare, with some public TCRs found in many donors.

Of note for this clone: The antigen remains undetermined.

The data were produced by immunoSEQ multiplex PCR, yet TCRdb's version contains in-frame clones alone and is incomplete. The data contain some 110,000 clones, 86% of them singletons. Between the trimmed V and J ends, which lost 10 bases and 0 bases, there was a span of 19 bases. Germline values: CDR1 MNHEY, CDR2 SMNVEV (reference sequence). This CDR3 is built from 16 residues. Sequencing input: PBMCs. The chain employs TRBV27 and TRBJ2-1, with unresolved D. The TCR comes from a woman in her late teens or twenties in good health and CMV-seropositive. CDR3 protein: CATLPNRESSYNEQFF. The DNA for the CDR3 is TGTGCCACTCTTCCAAACCGAGAAAGCTCCTACAATGAGCAGTTCTTC.